Following are 25 T cell receptor beta chains from one sample sequenced in a study of PD-1 blockade in classical Hodgkin lymphoma. Time point indicated: cycle 4 day 1 (C4D1), after more than five weeks of nivolumab. No patient escaped relapse after autologous stem cell transplantation, and brentuximab vedotin exposure varied. Some clones are missing from TCRdb's copy, which holds only in-frame ones; the method was immunoSEQ multiplex PCR. The sample has 45,000 to 55,000 clones; 65% to 80% are singletons. Sequences were derived from peripheral blood mononuclear cells (PBMCs), sampled before the fourth cycle of nivolumab. The receptors originated from a human donor with classical Hodgkin lymphoma.

The rearrangement uses TRBV18 and TRBJ1-4; possibly TRBD1 for D (5 bases). Germline V gene sequence: CDR1 KGHSH, CDR2 LQKENI. The CDR3 is made up of 14 amino acids. V was trimmed by 3 bases and J by 4 bases, leaving 9 bases between them. The CDR3 region is CASSPGRINEKLFF. The CDR3 DNA sequence: TGTGCCAGCTCACCGGGACGGATTAATGAAAAACTGTTTTTT.

The chain is built from TRBV7-8 and TRBJ2-2, with 10 bases aligning to TRBD1. J lost 2 bases, V lost 1 base, and 1 base had no gene match. The germline CDR1 and CDR2 sequences are SGHVS and FQNEAQ. The CDR3 is 16 residues long. CDR3 loop: CASSLGQGANTGELFF. The CDR3, as DNA: TGTGCCAGCAGCTTAGGACAGGGGGCCAACACCGGGGAGCTGTTTTTT.

In its sample, this clone ranks as medium-sized. The genes are TRBV9 and TRBJ2-5; 9 nucleotides align to TRBD2. This CDR3 comprises 15 residues. CDR1 SGDLS and CDR2 YYNGEE come from the germline V gene. Germline trimming cut 4 bases from V and 4 bases from J; bases unmatched to any gene: 8. The CDR3 sequence is CASSPSGVSAETQYF. CDR3 DNA sequence: TGTGCCAGCAGCCCTAGCGGGGTGAGTGCAGAGACCCAGTACTTC.

This chain joins TRBV6-5 and TRBJ2-2; D gene unclear. V lost 7 bases, J lost 2 bases, and 11 bases lay in between. The CDR3 is 14 amino acids. Per germline, CDR1 MNHEY and CDR2 SVGAGI. The CDR3 DNA reads TGTGCCAGCATCTCCAGACTCAACACCGGGGAGCTGTTTTTT. Translated: CASISRLNTGELFF.

The chain combines TRBV27 with TRBJ1-2; D gene ambiguous. Germline V gene data show CDR1 as MNHEY and CDR2 as SMNVEV (reference sequence). CDR3 length: 13 residues. V gave up 10 bases and J gave up 0 bases, with 12 bases separating them. The CDR3 sequence: CATSRAANYGYTF. In DNA form, the CDR3 reads TGTGCCACCTCACGCGCAGCTAACTATGGCTACACCTTC.

V gene TRBV6-5 combines with J gene TRBJ1-2; D not resolved. The germline gives CDR1 MNHEY, CDR2 SVGAGI. The CDR3 is 14 amino acids. The V gene lost 2 bases and the J gene lost 6 bases, with 13 bases spanning the gap. CDR3 sequence (DNA): TGTGCCAGCAGTTACGGATTCAGCGCGGATGGCTACACCTTC. Its protein is CASSYGFSADGYTF.

V is TRBV7-2 and J is TRBJ2-3, with D hard to call. The CDR3 consists of 14 residues. The V gene lost 1 base and the J gene lost 6 bases, with 11 bases spanning the gap. CDR1 and CDR2 from the germline V gene are SGHTA and FQGNSA. CDR3 nucleotides: TGTGCCAGCAGCTTAGGACTCCTGGCGGATACGCAGTATTTT. This translates into CASSLGLLADTQYF.

This clone was observed a handful of times. The V gene is TRBV6-1, the J gene TRBJ2-6; D not certain. The CDR3 totals 17 residues. V was trimmed by 4 bases and J by 0 bases, leaving 13 bases between them. CDR1 is MNHNS and CDR2 is SASEGT in the germline V gene. This chain's CDR3 is CASSAGSVLSGANVLTF. CDR3 in DNA: TGTGCCAGCAGTGCGGGCAGTGTTCTCTCTGGGGCCAACGTCCTGACTTTC.

The CDR3 DNA is TGTGCCAGCAGCGTAATTTACGAGCAGTACTTC. The encoded protein is CASSVIYEQYF. This chain uses TRBV9 with TRBJ2-7; D is unclear. The CDR3 consists of 11 residues. V was cut by 1 base and J by 4 bases, with 3 bases left in between. Germline CDR1 SGDLS, CDR2 YYNGEE.

CDR3 DNA: TGTGCCAGCAACAACGGGGCAGGGTGGAACAATGAGCAGTTCTTC. Translation: CASNNGAGWNNEQFF. The chain employs TRBV25-1 and TRBJ2-1; D tentatively reads TRBD1 or TRBD2 (5 bases each). The germline V gene has CDR1 MGHDK and CDR2 SYGVNS. The length of the CDR3 is 15 residues. V lost 7 bases, J lost 5 bases, and 18 bases lay in between.

The chain links TRBV18 to TRBJ1-4, with D uncertain. Germline V gene sequence: CDR1 KGHSH, CDR2 LQKENI. V was shortened by 2 bases and J by 5 bases, with 18 bases between the two germline ends. The CDR3 extends over 17 amino acids. The DNA of the CDR3 is TGTGCCAGCTCACCAACGGGCAGGCCAGATAAGAATGAAAAACTGTTTTTT. Protein sequence: CASSPTGRPDKNEKLFF.

The CDR3 nucleotides are TGTGCCAGCAGTGAATCGCAGGGTTTCCCAGAGACCCAGTACTTC. This encodes CASSESQGFPETQYF. The gene calls are TRBV2 and TRBJ2-5, with D maybe TRBD1 (5 bases). The germline V and J ends were trimmed by 2 bases and 4 bases, with 14 bases remaining between them. Germline CDR1 is SNHLY and CDR2 is FYNNEI. The length of the CDR3 is 15 residues.

The rearrangement links TRBV6-6 to TRBJ1-2, with 9 bases fitting TRBD1. The germline V gene has CDR1 MNHNY and CDR2 SVGAGI (reference sequence). The trim removed 5 bases at V and 8 bases at J, leaving 9 bases unmatched. CDR3 size: 14 residues. The CDR3 bases are TGTGCCAGCAGTCGACTCGGGACAGGGATAGGCTACACCTTC. It codes for CASSRLGTGIGYTF.

The chain has TRBV7-9 and TRBJ2-7; TRBD2 is a possible D gene (5 bases). The CDR3 sequence is 15 residues long. V was shortened by 1 base and J by 2 bases, with 12 bases between the two germline ends. Germline CDR1 reads SEHNR; CDR2 reads FQNEAQ (reference sequence). The CDR3 sequence: CASSLGTYLTYEQYF. Here the CDR3 DNA reads TGTGCCAGCAGCTTAGGGACTTATCTTACCTACGAGCAGTACTTC.

J is TRBJ2-1 and V is TRBV29-1, with D perhaps matching TRBD2 (6 bases). Germline V gene data show CDR1 as SQVTM and CDR2 as ANQGSEA. The CDR3 totals 16 residues. With 7 bases removed from V and 0 bases from J, the gap between germline ends came to 19 bases. CDR3 bases: TGCAGCGCAGCCGGGACTTGGGGGAGCTCCTACAATGAGCAGTTCTTC. It translates to CSAAGTWGSSYNEQFF.

This clone was counted between two and nine times. The chain is built from TRBV7-9 and TRBJ1-5; D gene ambiguous. Trimming removed 5 bases from V and 0 bases from J, with 8 bases in between. The CDR3 runs to 14 residues. Germline loops: CDR1 SEHNR, CDR2 FQNEAQ (reference sequence). CDR3 in amino acids: CASSLTASNQPQHF. The CDR3 DNA follows: TGTGCCAGCAGCCTTACAGCTAGCAATCAGCCCCAGCATTTT.

As to this clone: This sample also contains other DNA sequences that code for the same CDR3. The rearrangement joins TRBV7-9 to TRBJ1-5; D possibly corresponds to TRBD1 (5 bases). Germline values: CDR1 SEHNR, CDR2 FQNEAQ (reference sequence). V gave up 1 base and J gave up 4 bases, with 11 bases separating them. The CDR3 is 15 amino acids. The CDR3 nucleotides are TGTGCCAGCAGCTTAGGGGACCGCTCAAATCAGCCCCAGCATTTT. It codes for CASSLGDRSNQPQHF.

This clone was counted a few times. The chain couples TRBV15 to TRBJ2-1; perhaps TRBD2 as D (5 bases). V shed 5 bases and J shed 6 bases, with 11 bases lying between them. Germline-derived CDR1 and CDR2 are LNHNV and YYDKDF (reference sequence). CDR3 length equals 13 residues. The CDR3 DNA reads TGTGCCACCAGCCCCGGGATCCTCAATGAGCAGTTCTTC. Residues: CATSPGILNEQFF.

V gene TRBV10-3 combines with J gene TRBJ1-3; D not certain. Germline CDR1 and CDR2: ENHRY and SYGVKD. This CDR3 is built from 15 residues. V was trimmed by 6 bases and J by 2 bases, leaving 14 bases between them. In nucleotides, the CDR3 is TGTGCCATCAGACCTCAGGAGCTAGCTGGAAACACCATATATTTT. It translates to CAIRPQELAGNTIYF.

This clone came up many times. Other nucleotide sequences in the sample specify the same CDR3. The chain uses TRBV7-9 and TRBJ1-5; no definite D call. The germline V and J ends were trimmed by 1 base and 6 bases, with 4 bases remaining between them. In germline, CDR1 is SEHNR, CDR2 FQNEAQ (reference sequence). The CDR3 runs to 12 residues. Here the CDR3 DNA reads TGTGCCAGCAGCTTAGGAACTCAGCCCCAGCATTTT. It specifies CASSLGTQPQHF.

This clone was recorded a few times. The gene calls are TRBV5-1 and TRBJ2-7; TRBD2 aligns across 11 bases. J was trimmed by 4 bases and V by 0 bases; bases with no gene match: 9. CDR1 is SGHRS, CDR2 YFSETQ, per germline. The CDR3 sequence is 17 residues long. The CDR3 region has the DNA TGCGCCAGCAGCTTGGACCCGACTAGCGGGATTTTGTACGAGCAGTACTTC. It codes for CASSLDPTSGILYEQYF.

The gene calls are TRBV7-3 and TRBJ2-1; D might be TRBD2 (5 bases). Germline V lookup: CDR1 SGHTA, CDR2 FQGTGA. The CDR3 has 16 residues. V was cut by 5 bases and J by 3 bases, with 17 bases left in between. CDR3 bases: TGTGCCAGCAGCCCTCTAGGTGGAGGTGGCTACAATGAGCAGTTCTTC. It yields the protein CASSPLGGGGYNEQFF.

The rearrangement links TRBV6-5 to TRBJ2-1; TRBD2 agrees at 10 bases. The CDR3 totals 16 residues. V lost 1 base, J lost 8 bases, and 8 bases stayed unmatched. Germline CDR1 is MNHEY and CDR2 is SVGAGI. The CDR3: CASSYFLAGEFDEQFF. The DNA of the CDR3 is TGTGCCAGCAGTTACTTCCTAGCGGGAGAGTTCGATGAGCAGTTCTTC.

V and J are TRBV5-1 and TRBJ2-7; TRBD2 agrees at 12 bases. Losses at the gene ends were 0 bases for V and 2 bases for J; bases not matched to a gene: 9. CDR1 SGHRS and CDR2 YFSETQ come from the germline V gene. The CDR3 sequence is 18 residues long. The DNA of the CDR3 is TGCGCCAGCAGCTTGGATGCTAGCGGGAGGGTCCATGCCTACGAGCAGTACTTC. Translation gives CASSLDASGRVHAYEQYF.

The genes are TRBV10-3 and TRBJ1-1; D gene ambiguous. The germline CDR1 and CDR2 sequences are ENHRY and SYGVKD. Deletions cut 6 bases from V and 4 bases from J, with 12 bases between. This CDR3 contains 13 residues. CDR3 sequence (DNA): TGTGCCATCAGAATGACCCTCGGCACTGAAGCTTTCTTT. Its protein is CAIRMTLGTEAFF.